This T cell receptor (beta chain) was captured in a study of blood T cells in healthy people across ages. Study-wide results and limits: Per million T cells, TCR beta diversity dropped roughly linearly as age increased. Comparison with aged donors showed that long-lived donors had more naive CD4+ cells and higher diversity. Diversity was estimated from one million T cells, and these estimates were considered underestimates.

Total RNA extracted from each sample amounted to at least 6 micrograms. Sample-barcoded 5' priming and a J-beta primer mix drove a second PCR of 7 to 11 cycles. TCRdb ran MiXCR on the 5' RACE reads and lists one entry per CDR3 protein. The table has 1.5 million to 2 million distinct CDR3 sequences, 40% to 55% seen once; the top ten hold 2% to 2.5%. This clonotype appeared a single time. Its specificity is not known. Sequenced material: blood. The receptor's source is a woman between 40 and 50 years old in good health.

The CDR3 DNA is TGTGCCAGCAGTTACACAATCGAGGGGGGTGGTGAAGCTTTCTTT. This sequence encodes CASSYTIEGGGEAFF. The genes are TRBV6-5 and TRBJ1-1; D perhaps matches TRBD1 (6 bases). Per germline, CDR1 MNHEY and CDR2 SVGAGI. The CDR3 covers 15 residues. V lost 2 bases and J 7 bases, leaving 17 bases between the germline ends.